This T cell receptor beta chain originates from a study of OX40 agonist ivuxolimab in advanced cancers. Study in general: Patients were treated with ivuxolimab, an agonistic anti-OX40 (CD134) antibody.

TCRdb's copy holds only in-frame clones and misses some; the assay was immunoSEQ multiplex PCR. This table holds about 46,000 clones, more than 80% found once. The material was CD4+ or CD8+ T cells sorted from blood, obtained in a trial of the OX40 agonist ivuxolimab. This sequence was found in an adult with an advanced solid tumor such as melanoma, head and neck, liver or kidney cancer.

The CDR3 spells CASSLWGMAGRGNEKLFF. DNA of the CDR3: TGTGCCAGCAGTTTATGGGGAATGGCGGGGAGAGGTAATGAAAAACTGTTTTTT. J is TRBJ1-4 and V is TRBV28; unclear D gene. V lost 0 bases and J 4 bases, leaving 18 bases between the germline ends. The CDR3 spans 18 residues. Germline assignment: CDR1 MDHEN and CDR2 SYDVKM.